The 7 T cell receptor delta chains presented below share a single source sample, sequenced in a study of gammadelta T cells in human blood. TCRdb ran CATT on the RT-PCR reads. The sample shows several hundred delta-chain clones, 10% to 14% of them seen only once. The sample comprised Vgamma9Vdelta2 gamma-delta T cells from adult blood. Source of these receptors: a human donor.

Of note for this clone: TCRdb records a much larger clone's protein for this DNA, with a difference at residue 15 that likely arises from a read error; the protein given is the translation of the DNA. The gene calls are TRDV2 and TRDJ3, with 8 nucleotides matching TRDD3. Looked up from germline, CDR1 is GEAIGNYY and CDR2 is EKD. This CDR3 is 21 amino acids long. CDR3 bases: TGTGCCTGTGACACCGTTCGAGGGCGTACTGGGGGGGCCTGGGGCACCCGACAGATGTTTTTC. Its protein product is CACDTVRGRTGGAWGTRQMFF.

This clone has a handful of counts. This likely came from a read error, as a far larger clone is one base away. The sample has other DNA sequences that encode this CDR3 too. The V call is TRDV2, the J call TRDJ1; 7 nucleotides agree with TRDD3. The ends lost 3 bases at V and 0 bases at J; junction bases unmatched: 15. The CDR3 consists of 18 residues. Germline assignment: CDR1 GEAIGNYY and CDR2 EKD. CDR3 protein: CACDPILGTPIYTDKLIF. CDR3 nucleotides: TGTGCCTGTGACCCTATACTGGGGACACCAATTTACACCGATAAACTCATCTTT.

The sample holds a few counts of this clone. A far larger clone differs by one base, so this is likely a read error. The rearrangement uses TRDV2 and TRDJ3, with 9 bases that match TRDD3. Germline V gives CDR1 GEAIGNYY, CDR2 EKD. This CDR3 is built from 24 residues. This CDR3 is CACDTLNLPPGGSQSSWDTRQVFF. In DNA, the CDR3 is TGTGCCTGTGACACGCTTAACCTTCCGCCTGGGGGATCTCAAAGCTCCTGGGACACCCGACAGGTGTTTTTC.

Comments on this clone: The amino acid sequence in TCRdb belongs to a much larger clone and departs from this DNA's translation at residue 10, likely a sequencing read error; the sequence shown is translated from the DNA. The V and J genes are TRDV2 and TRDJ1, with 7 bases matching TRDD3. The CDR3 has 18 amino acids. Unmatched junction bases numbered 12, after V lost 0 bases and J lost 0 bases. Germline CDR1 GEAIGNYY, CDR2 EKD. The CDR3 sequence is CACDTLGGIHLNTDKLIF. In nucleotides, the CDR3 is TGTGCCTGTGACACCCTAGGAGGGATACACTTAAACACCGATAAACTCATCTTT.

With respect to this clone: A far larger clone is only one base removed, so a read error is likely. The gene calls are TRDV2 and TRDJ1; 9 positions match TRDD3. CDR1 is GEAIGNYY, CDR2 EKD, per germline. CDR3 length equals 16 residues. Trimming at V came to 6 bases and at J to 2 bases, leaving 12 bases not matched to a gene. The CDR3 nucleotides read TGTGCCTGTTACGTACTGGGGGACACAGGAACCGATAAACTCATCTTT. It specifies CACYVLGDTGTDKLIF.

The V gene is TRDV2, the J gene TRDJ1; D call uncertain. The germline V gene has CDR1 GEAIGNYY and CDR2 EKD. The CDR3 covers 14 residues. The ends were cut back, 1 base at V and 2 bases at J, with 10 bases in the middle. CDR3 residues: CACDTLSKTDKLIF. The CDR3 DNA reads TGTGCCTGTGACACGCTGTCAAAGACCGATAAACTCATCTTT.

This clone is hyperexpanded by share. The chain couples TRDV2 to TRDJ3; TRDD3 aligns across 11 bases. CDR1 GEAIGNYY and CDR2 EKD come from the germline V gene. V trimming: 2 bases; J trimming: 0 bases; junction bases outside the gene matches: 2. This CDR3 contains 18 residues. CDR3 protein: CACDSTGGYSWDTRQMFF. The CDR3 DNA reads TGTGCCTGTGACAGTACTGGGGGATACTCCTGGGACACCCGACAGATGTTTTTC.